This entry concerns a single T cell receptor beta chain. Its antigen is currently unknown. One end of the junction varies from germline; a read error may be responsible. cDNA molecules carried unique molecular identifiers, and template switching added a universal primer site. TCRdb processed the 5' RACE reads anew with MiXCR; each CDR3 protein has one entry. This sample has some 500,000 distinct CDR3 sequences, with 9.6% found just once. The CDR3 runs 17 residues. Germline CDR1 reads SGHRS; CDR2 reads YFSETQ. The entry originates in a study of identical twins. Regarding the study as a whole: Excess sharing by twins proved weaker in beta out-of-frame sequences. Recombination models fit unrelated individuals' TCR alpha sharing but underestimated twins'.

These data were likewise used in another study, on yellow fever vaccine responses in identical twins. That report notes: As reported, the vaccine T cell response of twins seemed partly convergent and partly personalized.

The V and J genes are TRBV5-1 and TRBJ2-5, with 7 nucleotides matching TRBD2. Sequencing used PBMCs. The TCR originated in a woman under 30 in good health. CDR3 loop: CPSSRPRAGDPQETQYF. DNA of the CDR3: TGCCCCAGCAGCCGCCCACGCGCGGGAGATCCCCAAGAGACCCAGTACTTC.